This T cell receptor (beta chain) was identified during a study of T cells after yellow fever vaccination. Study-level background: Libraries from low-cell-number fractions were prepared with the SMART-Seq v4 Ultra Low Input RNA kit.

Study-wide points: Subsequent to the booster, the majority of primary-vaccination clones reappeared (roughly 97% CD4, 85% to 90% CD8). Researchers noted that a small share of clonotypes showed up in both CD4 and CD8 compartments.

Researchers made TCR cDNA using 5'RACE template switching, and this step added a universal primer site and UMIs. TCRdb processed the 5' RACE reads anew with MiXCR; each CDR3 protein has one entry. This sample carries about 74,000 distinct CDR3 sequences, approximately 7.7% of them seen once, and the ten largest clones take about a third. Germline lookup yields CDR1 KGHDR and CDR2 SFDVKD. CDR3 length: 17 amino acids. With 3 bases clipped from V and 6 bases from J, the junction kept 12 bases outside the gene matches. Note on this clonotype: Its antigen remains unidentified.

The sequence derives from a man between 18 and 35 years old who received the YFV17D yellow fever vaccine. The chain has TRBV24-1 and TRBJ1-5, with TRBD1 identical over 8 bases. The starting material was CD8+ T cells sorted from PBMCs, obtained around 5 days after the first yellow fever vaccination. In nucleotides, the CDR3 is TGTGCCACCAGTGATGACGACAGGGGCAATATATGTCAGCCCCAGCATTTT. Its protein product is CATSDDDRGNICQPQHF.